Presented here are 28 T cell receptor beta chains from one specimen sequenced in a study of glioma-infiltrating T cells after dendritic cell vaccination. This table comes from immunoSEQ multiplex PCR, and its TCRdb copy is limited to in-frame clones, with some not included. The data show about 64,000 clones, with approximately 85% seen just once and about 10% held by the top ten. Sequences were derived from blood, sampled before dendritic cell vaccination. The receptors were gathered from a human donor with glioblastoma.

This clone was observed a handful of times. The CDR3: CASSLFPPGLADNEQFF. Here the CDR3 DNA reads TGTGCCAGCAGTTTATTCCCCCCAGGACTAGCGGACAATGAGCAGTTCTTC. The gene calls are TRBV27 and TRBJ2-1; 10 bases map to TRBD2. The CDR3 consists of 17 residues. Germline assignment: CDR1 MNHEY and CDR2 SMNVEV (reference sequence). Trimming removed 1 base from V and 5 bases from J; junction bases left unmatched: 8.

The chain recombines TRBV5-6 with TRBJ2-5; D perhaps matches TRBD2 (5 bases). The CDR3 spans 18 residues. V lost 4 bases and J 1 base, leaving 23 bases between the germline ends. Per germline, CDR1 SGHDT and CDR2 YYEEEE. CDR3 region: CASSQPYKGRLPQETQYF. The DNA for the CDR3 is TGTGCCAGCAGCCAGCCTTACAAGGGCCGACTACCCCAAGAGACCCAGTACTTC.

The chain links TRBV6-5 to TRBJ1-5; D not certain. The germline V and J ends were trimmed by 0 bases and 5 bases, with 11 bases remaining between them. This CDR3 is 15 amino acids long. Germline-derived CDR1 and CDR2 are MNHEY and SVGAGI. The CDR3 DNA reads TGTGCCAGCAGTTACTCGCTCAAAGCCGATCAGCCCCAGCATTTT. Protein sequence: CASSYSLKADQPQHF.

The rearrangement uses TRBV5-1 and TRBJ1-2, with 9 bases lining up with TRBD1. CDR1 SGHRS and CDR2 YFSETQ come from the germline V gene. The CDR3 sequence is 16 residues long. The V gene end was trimmed by 1 base and the J gene end by 6 bases; junction bases not matched to a gene: 10. Here the CDR3 reads CASSLSPGTGSDGYTF. DNA of the CDR3: TGCGCCAGCAGCTTGAGCCCTGGGACAGGGTCTGATGGCTACACCTTC.

The rearrangement joins TRBV7-2 to TRBJ2-5; weak D call: TRBD2 (6 bases). The CDR3 totals 14 residues. CDR1 and CDR2 from the germline V gene are SGHTA and FQGNSA. The V end was cut by 3 bases, the J end by 2 bases, with 10 bases between. CDR3 loop: CASSFRRGQETQYF. For the CDR3, the DNA is TGTGCCAGCAGCTTTAGGAGGGGTCAAGAGACCCAGTACTTC.

V is TRBV7-9 and J is TRBJ1-1; possibly TRBD1 for D (5 bases). There are 12 residues in the CDR3. The V gene's germline CDR1 is SEHNR and CDR2 FQNEAQ (reference sequence). V shed 5 bases and J shed 3 bases, with 7 bases lying between them. For the CDR3, the DNA is TGTGCCAGCAGCCACAGGTACACTGAAGCTTTCTTT. This codes for CASSHRYTEAFF.

This clone was observed a handful of times. The DNA for the CDR3 is TGTGCCAGCAGCCAACGGGCTGTCGGAGCGCGGGACACTGAAGCTTTCTTT. Protein: CASSQRAVGARDTEAFF. The genes are TRBV16 and TRBJ1-1; D gene uncertain. Trimming removed 2 bases from V and 3 bases from J, with 19 bases in between. The CDR3 is 17 residues long. Germline CDR1 is KGHSY and CDR2 is FQNENV. The complete variable domain, with remaining parts taken from reference TRBV16 and TRBJ1-1, reads GEEVAQTPKHLVRGEGQKAKLYCAPIKGHSYVFWYQQVLKNEFKFLISFQNENVFDETGMPKERFSAKCLPNSPCSLEIQATKLEDSAVYFCASSQRAVGARDTEAFFGQGTRLTVV.

This chain connects TRBV9 to TRBJ2-5; D is undetermined. The CDR3 covers 11 residues. V was shortened by 3 bases and J by 5 bases, with 5 bases between the two germline ends. Germline V gene data show CDR1 as SGDLS and CDR2 as YYNGEE. The CDR3: CASSGAETQYF. CDR3 coding DNA: TGTGCCAGCAGCGGTGCGGAGACCCAGTACTTC.

V is TRBV5-1 and J is TRBJ2-6; D is possibly TRBD1 (6 bases). Germline CDR1 is SGHRS and CDR2 is YFSETQ. V lost 4 bases, J lost 0 bases, and 17 bases lay in between. This CDR3 spans 18 amino acids. The CDR3 loop reads CASSLAGAFLSGANVLTF. The CDR3 bases are TGCGCCAGCAGCCTCGCAGGGGCTTTCCTCTCTGGGGCCAACGTCCTGACTTTC.

The count of this clone is one. This sequence joins TRBV6-6 and TRBJ2-1, with 8 bases fitting TRBD2. Germline values: CDR1 MNHNY, CDR2 SVGAGI (reference sequence). The junction had 1 base not matched to a gene; V was cut back by 0 bases and J by 3 bases. The CDR3 runs 15 residues. CDR3 coding DNA: TGTGCCAGCAGTTACTCGAGCGGGGGCTACAATGAGCAGTTCTTC. It is translated as CASSYSSGGYNEQFF.

The chain employs TRBV6-6 and TRBJ1-5, with 7 bases aligning to TRBD1. V gave up 6 bases and J gave up 0 bases; unmatched junction bases: 8. The length of the CDR3 is 16 residues. CDR1 is MNHNY, CDR2 SVGAGI, per germline (reference sequence). For the CDR3, the DNA is TGTGCCAGCAGCCAGGGGACAGCGCATAGCAATCAGCCCCAGCATTTT. Translated: CASSQGTAHSNQPQHF.

The chain carries TRBV5-1 and TRBJ2-7; TRBD1 aligns across 10 bases. From germline, CDR1 is SGHRS and CDR2 YFSETQ. CDR3 size: 15 residues. V trimming: 4 bases; J trimming: 2 bases; junction bases outside the gene matches: 6. The CDR3 region is CASSPTGGLPYEQYF. In DNA, the CDR3 is TGCGCCAGCAGCCCGACAGGGGGCCTACCCTACGAGCAGTACTTC.

The V and J genes are TRBV5-1 and TRBJ2-1, with TRBD2 matching over 12 bases. This CDR3 is built from 16 residues. The germline V gene has CDR1 SGHRS and CDR2 YFSETQ. The V segment lost 5 bases and the J segment 1 base; nucleotides outside the gene matches: 4. The CDR3 sequence is CASSPSGGESYNEQFF. CDR3 in DNA: TGCGCCAGCAGTCCTAGCGGGGGGGAGTCCTACAATGAGCAGTTCTTC.

The rearrangement links TRBV5-4 to TRBJ1-1; 9 nucleotides match TRBD1. CDR3 length equals 16 residues. CDR1 and CDR2 (germline): SGHNT, YYREEE (reference sequence). V lost 0 bases, J lost 0 bases, and 3 bases stayed unmatched. DNA of the CDR3: TGTGCCAGCAGCTTGGACAGGGGGCGGATGAACACTGAAGCTTTCTTT. Translated: CASSLDRGRMNTEAFF.

This chain links TRBV2 with TRBJ2-3; 7 positions agree with TRBD1. Germline loops: CDR1 SNHLY, CDR2 FYNNEI. Losses at the gene ends were 7 bases for V and 1 base for J; bases not matched to a gene: 5. This CDR3 is built from 14 residues. CDR3 sequence (DNA): TGTGCCAGCACTTACACAGGGGGCACAGATACGCAGTATTTT. Translated, it gives CASTYTGGTDTQYF.

The gene calls are TRBV5-8 and TRBJ2-3; weak D call: TRBD2 (6 bases). V lost 7 bases and J lost 0, with 12 bases in between. CDR3 length: 14 residues. Germline-derived CDR1 and CDR2 are SGHTS and YDEGEE. The CDR3 sequence is CASPGLRSTDTQYF. As DNA, the CDR3 is TGTGCCAGCCCGGGACTTCGTAGCACAGATACGCAGTATTTT.

This sequence joins TRBV28 and TRBJ2-7; the match to TRBD1 covers 9 bases. V shed 5 bases and J 9 bases; nucleotides not matched to a gene: 11. The CDR3 consists of 14 residues. Looked up from germline, CDR1 is MDHEN and CDR2 is SYDVKM. The CDR3: CASSQTGTGRGQYF. The CDR3 DNA reads TGTGCCAGCAGTCAGACCGGGACAGGGCGCGGGCAGTACTTC.

CDR3 region: CASSQGAEAGELFF. DNA for the CDR3: TGCGCCAGCAGCCAGGGGGCGGAGGCCGGGGAGCTGTTTTTT. V is TRBV4-1 and J is TRBJ2-2; D possibly corresponds to TRBD1 (6 bases). Per the germline V gene, CDR1 is MGHRA and CDR2 is YSYEKL. V was trimmed by 3 bases and J by 6 bases, leaving 11 bases between them. CDR3 size: 14 residues.

The sample holds one count of this clone. The rearrangement joins TRBV6-4 to TRBJ1-2; D perhaps matches TRBD1 (5 bases). This CDR3 has 12 residues. Trimming removed 6 bases at V and 5 bases at J, with 10 bases between. Germline-derived CDR1 and CDR2 are MRHNA and SNTAGT. The CDR3 DNA sequence: TGTGCCAGCAGCGGGACTTTGTATGGCTACACCTTC. Amino acid sequence: CASSGTLYGYTF.

The chain recombines TRBV5-1 with TRBJ2-2; 7 nucleotides agree with TRBD2. Germline V lookup: CDR1 SGHRS, CDR2 YFSETQ. This CDR3 has 17 residues. V shed 1 base, J shed 4 bases, and the junction held 10 bases outside the gene matches. The CDR3 reads CASSLFPTTGGTGELFF. The DNA of the CDR3 is TGCGCCAGCAGCTTGTTCCCCACAACGGGGGGCACCGGGGAGCTGTTTTTT.

By share, this clone counts as medium-sized. This chain connects TRBV27 to TRBJ2-1; D unresolved. Germline V lookup: CDR1 MNHEY, CDR2 SMNVEV (reference sequence). Trimming pared 6 bases from V and 7 bases from J, leaving 7 bases between. CDR3 size: 11 residues. The CDR3 nucleotides read TGTGCCAGCAGCCTCGGGAATGAGCAGTTCTTC. Encoded protein: CASSLGNEQFF.

V is TRBV4-1 and J is TRBJ2-5; D possibly corresponds to TRBD2 (5 bases). Germline V gives CDR1 MGHRA, CDR2 YSYEKL. The CDR3 runs 17 residues. Trimming stripped 4 bases from V and 2 bases from J, with 20 bases between. The CDR3 loop is CASSPSILNRGQETQYF. CDR3 DNA sequence: TGCGCCAGCAGCCCCTCCATCCTTAACCGAGGGCAAGAGACCCAGTACTTC.

This clone was detected only once. V gene TRBV7-9 combines with J gene TRBJ1-4; no definite D call. With 4 bases removed from V and 8 bases from J, the gap between germline ends came to 14 bases. CDR3 length: 14 amino acids. Per germline, CDR1 SEHNR and CDR2 FQNEAQ (reference sequence). This CDR3 is CASSSEIEAEKLFF. CDR3 nucleotides: TGTGCCAGCAGCTCGGAGATTGAGGCCGAAAAACTGTTTTTT.

This chain uses TRBV6-4 with TRBJ2-3, with 13 bases matching TRBD2. CDR1 and CDR2 (germline): MRHNA, SNTAGT. The CDR3 totals 16 residues. The V gene end was trimmed by 5 bases and the J gene end by 4 bases; junction bases not matched to a gene: 6. The DNA of the CDR3 is TGTGCCAGCAGTAAAACTAGCGGGGGGGCGTCAGATACGCAGTATTTT. Amino acid sequence: CASSKTSGGASDTQYF.

This chain joins TRBV10-1 and TRBJ2-3; 11 nucleotides align to TRBD2. Unmatched junction bases numbered 4, after V lost 4 bases and J lost 7 bases. Germline-derived CDR1 and CDR2 are WNHNN and SYGVQD (reference sequence). This CDR3 has 14 residues. The CDR3 protein is CASSGLAGGNTQYF. The CDR3 DNA reads TGCGCCAGCAGTGGTCTAGCGGGGGGTAATACGCAGTATTTT.

The rearrangement links TRBV4-2 to TRBJ2-3; D might be TRBD2 (5 bases). Germline V gene lookup returns CDR1 LGHNA and CDR2 YNFKEQ. Between the trimmed V and J ends, which lost 1 base and 2 bases, there was a span of 7 bases. The CDR3 contains 14 residues. Written as DNA, the CDR3 is TGTGCCAGCAGCCAAGGAGCGGCCACAGATACGCAGTATTTT. Residues: CASSQGAATDTQYF.

The chain uses TRBV27 and TRBJ2-3; 8 bases align to TRBD2. The CDR3 length is 16 residues. The V segment lost 5 bases and the J segment 4 bases; nucleotides outside the gene matches: 11. Per the germline V gene, CDR1 is MNHEY and CDR2 is SMNVEV (reference sequence). The CDR3 region has the DNA TGTGCCAGCAGTGTTAGCGGGGTAGGGGGGGCAGATACGCAGTATTTT. Amino acids: CASSVSGVGGADTQYF.

This clone was recorded once. V gene TRBV28 combines with J gene TRBJ1-1, with D possibly matching TRBD1 (5 bases). V was pared by 1 base and J by 3 bases, with 12 bases between. Germline V gene lookup returns CDR1 MDHEN and CDR2 SYDVKM. This CDR3 has 15 amino acids. CDR3 DNA: TGTGCCAGCAGTTTATATGGGGAAGGGGACACTGAAGCTTTCTTT. It yields the protein CASSLYGEGDTEAFF.